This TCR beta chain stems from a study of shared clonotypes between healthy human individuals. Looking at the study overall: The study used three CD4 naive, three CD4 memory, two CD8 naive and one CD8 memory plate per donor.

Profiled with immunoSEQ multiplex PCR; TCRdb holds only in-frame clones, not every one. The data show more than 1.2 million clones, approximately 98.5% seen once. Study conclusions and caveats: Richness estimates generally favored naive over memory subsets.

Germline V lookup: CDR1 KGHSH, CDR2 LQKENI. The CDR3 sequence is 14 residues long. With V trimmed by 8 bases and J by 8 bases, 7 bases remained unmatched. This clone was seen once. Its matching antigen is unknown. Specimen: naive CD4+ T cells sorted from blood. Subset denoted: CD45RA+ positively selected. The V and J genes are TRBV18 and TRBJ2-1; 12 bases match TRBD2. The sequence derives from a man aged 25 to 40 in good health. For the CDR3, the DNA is TGTGCCAGCCAACTAGCGGGAGGTTGGTATGAGCAGTTCTTC. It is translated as CASQLAGGWYEQFF. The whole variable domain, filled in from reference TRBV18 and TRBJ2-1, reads NAGVMQNPRHLVRRRGQEARLRCSPMKGHSHVYWYRQLPEEGLKFMVYLQKENIIDESGMPKERFSAEFPKEGPSILRIQQVVRGDSAAYFCASQLAGGWYEQFFGPGTRLTVL.